These 9 T cell receptor beta chains were sequenced from one sample in a study of T cell repertoires in cytomegalovirus infection. TCRdb re-analysed the reads in MiXCR, keeping a single row per CDR3 protein. This table has 150,000 or so distinct CDR3 sequences, about a quarter appearing once. Sequencing used PBMCs. These receptor sequences come from a human donor in good health (CMV status not recorded). Some clones in this sample may be carry-over from other donors' samples.

This clonotype was picked up many times. The chain couples TRBV7-6 to TRBJ2-1, with 9 bases identical to TRBD2. There are 15 residues in the CDR3. With V trimmed by 1 base and J by 10 bases, 8 bases remained unmatched. In germline, CDR1 is SGHVS, CDR2 FNYEAQ. In DNA form, the CDR3 reads TGTGCCAGCAGCTTAGGAGGCGGGGGGGCCGGGGAGCAGTTCTTC. Translating gives CASSLGGGGAGEQFF. Full variable domain (missing parts from reference TRBV7-6 and TRBJ2-1): GAGVSQSPRYKVTKRGQDVALRCDPISGHVSLYWYRQALGQGPEFLTYFNYEAQQDKSGLPNDRFSAERPEGSISTLTIQRTEQRDSAMYRCASSLGGGGAGEQFFGPGTRLTVL.

This clonotype was seen only a few times. The chain uses TRBV7-2 and TRBJ2-3, with 10 bases that match TRBD2. Germline trimming cut 5 bases from V and 1 base from J; bases unmatched to any gene: 12. Germline V lookup: CDR1 SGHTA, CDR2 FQGNSA. The CDR3 runs 18 residues. Here the CDR3 reads CASSQRLAGVGGTDTQYF. The CDR3 DNA reads as TGTGCCAGCAGCCAGCGCCTAGCGGGGGTAGGGGGCACAGATACGCAGTATTTT.

This clonotype was counted ten times or more. The chain couples TRBV7-2 to TRBJ2-1; D is ambiguous. Germline CDR1 reads SGHTA; CDR2 reads FQGNSA. V dropped 5 bases and J dropped 5 bases, with 7 bases sitting between them. The CDR3 length is 12 residues. In nucleotides, the CDR3 is TGTGCCAGCAGCCTAAGAGACAATGAGCAGTTCTTC. Protein sequence: CASSLRDNEQFF. Full variable domain (remainder filled in from reference TRBV7-2 and TRBJ2-1): GAGVSQSPSNKVTEKGKDVELRCDPISGHTALYWYRQSLGQGLEFLIYFQGNSAPDKSGLPSDRFSAERTGGSVSTLTIQRTQQEDSAVYLCASSLRDNEQFFGPGTRLTVL.

The rearrangement uses TRBV15 and TRBJ1-1; D remains unclear. CDR1 and CDR2 (germline): LNHNV, YYDKDF (reference sequence). V gave up 1 base and J gave up 1 base, with 7 bases separating them. This CDR3 is 14 amino acids long. The CDR3 protein is CATSRVVANTEAFF. In DNA, the CDR3 is TGTGCCACCAGCAGAGTCGTCGCGAACACTGAAGCTTTCTTT.

The rearrangement uses TRBV4-1 and TRBJ2-1, with D unclear. V was trimmed by 0 bases and J by 4 bases, leaving 7 bases between them. There are 14 residues in the CDR3. The V gene's germline CDR1 is MGHRA and CDR2 YSYEKL. CDR3 loop: CASSQEAAYNEQFF. In DNA, the CDR3 is TGCGCCAGCAGCCAAGAGGCCGCTTACAATGAGCAGTTCTTC.

This clonotype has a count of ten or more. The chain uses TRBV7-2 and TRBJ1-1; TRBD1 might be the D (6 bases). The V gene lost 2 bases and the J gene lost 2 bases, with 15 bases spanning the gap. Per the germline V gene, CDR1 is SGHTA and CDR2 is FQGNSA. This CDR3 has 16 residues. The chain's CDR3 is CASSLSSRGGNTEAFF. The CDR3 DNA reads as TGTGCCAGCAGCTTAAGTTCCAGGGGCGGCAACACTGAAGCTTTCTTT.

DNA for the CDR3: TGTGCCAGCAGTTTAATCGGGGGGGCGGAAGGCTACACCTTC. It yields the protein CASSLIGGAEGYTF. The chain has TRBV28 and TRBJ1-2; D is perhaps TRBD1 (6 bases). V was trimmed by 2 bases and J by 8 bases, leaving 15 bases between them. The CDR3 sequence is 14 residues long. Germline values: CDR1 MDHEN, CDR2 SYDVKM.

This clonotype was seen only a few times. The chain recombines TRBV28 with TRBJ2-7; either TRBD1 or TRBD2 may fit D (6 bases each). V was pared by 7 bases and J by 6 bases, with 13 bases between. Germline V gene lookup returns CDR1 MDHEN and CDR2 SYDVKM. The CDR3 spans 12 residues. The CDR3 nucleotides are TGTGCCAGCACCTTCGGAGGGGGCGAGCAGTACTTC. As protein: CASTFGGGEQYF.

This clonotype was seen a few times. The chain couples TRBV19 to TRBJ1-1, with 10 bases aligning to TRBD1. The CDR3 loop spans 14 amino acids. V was pared by 3 bases and J by 11 bases, with 9 bases of the junction left unmatched. Germline V CDR1 and CDR2: LNHDA, SQIVND (reference sequence). The CDR3 coding sequence is TGTGCCAGTAGTATCTTGACAGGGGGCGCAGCGGCTTTCTTT. It specifies CASSILTGGAAAFF.